The rows below give T cell receptor beta chains drawn from one sample of a study of shared clonotypes between healthy human individuals. Clones were read by immunoSEQ multiplex PCR, and TCRdb kept only the in-frame ones, dropping some. The sample has under 2,500,000 clones; almost 96% are singletons. Sequencing was done on a sample of naive CD4+ T cells sorted from blood. The receptors here all came from a man aged 18 to 30 in good health. Each CDR3 is given with its conserved first and last residue. D genes are given only for firm matches.

J | V | D | length | DNA | CDR3
TRBJ1-3 | TRBV7-2 | - | 16 | TGTGCCAGCAGCTTGGACCCATCGAGCTCTGGAAACACCATATATTTT | CASSLDPSSSGNTIYF
TRBJ2-5 | TRBV10-3 | TRBD2 | 16 | TGTGCCATCAGTGAGTCAATAGCGGGAGGTGAAGAGACCCAGTACTTC | CAISESIAGGEETQYF
TRBJ1-6 | TRBV30 | - | 14 | TGTGCCTGGAGTGGGGGGATGGGAAATTCACCCCTCCACTTT | CAWSGGMGNSPLHF
TRBJ1-2 | TRBV28 | TRBD1 | 14 | TGTGCCAGCAGTTCCGGGGACAGGGTCTATGGCTACACCTTC | CASSSGDRVYGYTF
TRBJ2-1 | TRBV28 | TRBD1 | 14 | TGTGCCAGCAGTTCAGGGGACAGAAAGCTTGAGCAGTTCTTC | CASSSGDRKLEQFF
TRBJ2-1 | TRBV25-1 | - | 16 | TGTGCCAGCAGTGAATTTAGGGAACTCTCCTACAATGAGCAGTTCTTC | CASSEFRELSYNEQFF
TRBJ2-3 | TRBV18 | - | 15 | TGTGCCAGCTCACTCTCGACAGGAAATACAGATACGCAGTATTTT | CASSLSTGNTDTQYF
TRBJ1-4 | TRBV19 | - | 14 | TGTGCCAGTAGGGACGGTGCAACTAATGAAAAACTGTTTTTT | CASRDGATNEKLFF
TRBJ2-7 | TRBV9 | TRBD1 | 14 | TGTGCCAGCAGCGACGACAGGGGGTTTGGGGAGCAGTACTTC | CASSDDRGFGEQYF
TRBJ1-1 | TRBV28 | - | 16 | TGTGCCAGCAGTTCCCCTGGGACACCAGCGGTAACTGAAGCTTTCTTT | CASSSPGTPAVTEAFF
TRBJ1-1 | TRBV18 | - | 12 | TGTGCCAGCTCACCATCAGTTACGGAAGCTTTCTTT | CASSPSVTEAFF
TRBJ2-4 | TRBV5-6 | - | 17 | TGTGCCAGCAGCCAAGAAACAGTTTACTTAGCCAAAAACATTCAGTACTTC | CASSQETVYLAKNIQYF
TRBJ2-4 | TRBV10-3 | TRBD2 | 14 | TGTGCCCCACAAATACGGGAGGGGGAAAACATTCAGTACTTC | CAPQIREGENIQYF
TRBJ1-4 | TRBV30 | - | 12 | TGTGCCTGGAGTGTACAGGGTCTGAAACTGTTTTTT | CAWSVQGLKLFF
TRBJ2-7 | TRBV29-1 | - | 14 | TGCAGCGTTGGGTCACCGGGACTTAACTACGAGCAGTACTTC | CSVGSPGLNYEQYF
TRBJ2-1 | TRBV6-1 | - | 13 | TGTGCCAGCAGGGGCCCCCTTAGCATTGAGCAGTTCTTC | CASRGPLSIEQFF
TRBJ1-1 | TRBV19 | TRBD1 | 13 | TGTGCCAGTAGACAGGGGGTCGGGGGTGAAGCTTTCTTT | CASRQGVGGEAFF
TRBJ2-5 | TRBV18 | TRBD1 | 15 | TGTGCCAGCTCACTACCCGGGACAGTACAAGAGACCCAGTACTTC | CASSLPGTVQETQYF
TRBJ2-1 | TRBV11-3 | - | 13 | TGTGCCAGCAGCTTAGATAACGTCAATGAGCAGTTCTTC | CASSLDNVNEQFF
TRBJ1-6 | TRBV19 | TRBD1 | 15 | TGTGCCAGTAGTGGAGGGACAGGGGCTTATTCACCCCTCCACTTT | CASSGGTGAYSPLHF
TRBJ2-7 | TRBV9 | - | 14 | TGTGCCAGCAGCCTACACGGTTTGAGCTACGAGCAGTACTTC | CASSLHGLSYEQYF